These 7 T cell receptor beta chains were sequenced from one sample in a study of blood T cells in healthy people across ages. The authors ran a second PCR of roughly 6 to 12 cycles using a sample-barcoded 5' primer and a J-beta primer mix. TCRdb processed the 5' RACE reads anew with MiXCR; each CDR3 protein has one entry. Of about 800,000 distinct CDR3 sequences in the sample, over 45% were seen once. Sequenced material: blood. The source is a young man in good health.

This rearrangement joins TRBV20-1 to TRBJ2-7, with D perhaps TRBD2 (6 bases). Trimming removed 8 bases at V and 3 bases at J, with 17 bases between. The CDR3 has 13 residues. In germline, CDR1 is DFQATT, CDR2 SNEGSKA (reference sequence). The CDR3, as DNA: TGCAGTTCCAAAAGCTGGGACTTCTACGAGCAGTACTTC. Residues: CSSKSWDFYEQYF.

This clonotype was counted many times. The chain links TRBV28 to TRBJ2-1; 10 positions agree with TRBD2. The germline gives CDR1 MDHEN, CDR2 SYDVKM. The CDR3 totals 15 residues. The ends lost 6 bases at V and 4 bases at J; junction bases unmatched: 6. CDR3 sequence reads: CASRLAGGGYNEQFF. CDR3 nucleotide sequence: TGTGCCAGCAGATTAGCGGGAGGAGGTTACAATGAGCAGTTCTTC.

The chain has TRBV11-2 and TRBJ2-5, with 7 positions matching TRBD2. Unmatched junction bases numbered 19, after V lost 2 bases and J lost 4 bases. CDR1 SGHAT and CDR2 FQNNGV come from the germline V gene. This CDR3 is built from 19 residues. This CDR3 reads CASSLPLGSQRGGLETQYF. The CDR3 DNA reads TGTGCCAGCAGCTTACCCCTCGGGAGCCAGCGGGGTGGATTAGAGACCCAGTACTTC. Drawing the rest from reference TRBV11-2 and TRBJ2-5, the complete variable domain is EAGVAQSPRYKIIEKRQSVAFWCNPISGHATLYWYQQILGQGPKLLIQFQNNGVVDDSQLPKDRFSAERLKGVDSTLKIQPAKLEDSAVYLCASSLPLGSQRGGLETQYFGPGTRLLVL.

This clonotype was detected a few times. The chain links TRBV4-1 to TRBJ1-1, with 8 positions matching TRBD1. This CDR3 region has 15 residues. Trimming took 0 bases from V and 5 from J; bases not matched to a gene: 5. CDR1 and CDR2 from the germline V gene are MGHRA and YSYEKL. CDR3 in amino acids: CASSQEGQGKTEAFF. The CDR3 DNA is TGCGCCAGCAGCCAAGAAGGACAGGGTAAAACTGAAGCTTTCTTT.

This chain connects TRBV10-3 to TRBJ1-1, with D unclear. This CDR3 is 16 amino acids long. V lost 0 bases to trimming and J lost 1 base, with 12 bases between them. The germline V gene encodes CDR1 ENHRY and CDR2 SYGVKD. This CDR3 reads CAISESARPQNTEAFF. CDR3 nucleotides: TGTGCCATCAGTGAGTCGGCCCGACCACAGAACACTGAAGCTTTCTTT.

The chain employs TRBV20-1 and TRBJ1-5; unclear D gene. Germline-derived CDR1 and CDR2 are DFQATT and SNEGSKA (reference sequence). The CDR3 is 15 residues long. V shed 5 bases and J shed 2 bases, with 16 bases lying between them. The CDR3 is CSASPDDLGNQPQHF. The CDR3 bases are TGCAGTGCTTCCCCGGACGATTTGGGCAATCAGCCCCAGCATTTT.

The gene calls are TRBV12-3 or TRBV12-4 and TRBJ2-4, with 7 bases lining up with TRBD1. V dropped 5 bases and J dropped 6; count of bases not matched to a gene: 4. This CDR3 comprises 13 residues. Here the CDR3 DNA reads TGTGCCAGCAGTACAGGGGCTTCAAACATTCAGTACTTC. It is translated as CASSTGASNIQYF.